This T cell receptor (beta chain) was captured by sequencing in a study of human T cells and chemical hapten exposure. As for the study in general: Weekly diphenylcyclopropenone doses were given to patients' scalps across the roughly 25-week study. Study conclusions and caveats: There was no change with DPC sensitization in TCRs above 1 in 1000 frequency.

This clonotype appeared many times. Its antigen is currently unknown. TCRdb called the RACE reads again in MiXCR, with one record for every CDR3 protein. The data contain 120,000 to 150,000 distinct CDR3 sequences, 10% to 15% of them singletons. The time point was: patch test 2, 6 weeks after DPC sensitization. Treatment denoted: therapeutic diphenylcyclopropenone sensitization with weekly scalp DPC. Non-pregnant alopecia patients aged 18 to 70, suitable for DPC therapy. This CDR3 has 13 residues. Germline V gene data show CDR1 as MNHNS and CDR2 as SASEGT. The germline V and J ends were trimmed by 7 bases and 5 bases, with 14 bases remaining between them.

The sequencing used whole blood, collected in connection with sensitization to the hapten diphenylcyclopropenone (DPC). The V call is TRBV6-1, the J call TRBJ1-1; D is ambiguous. This clonotype originated in a woman aged 45 to 65 with alopecia areata. Some clones in this sample may be carry-over from other donors' samples. The CDR3 nucleotides read TGTGCCAGCACCCGGGAGGTAAGGACTGAAGCTTTCTTT. Protein: CASTREVRTEAFF.